This TCR beta chain was identified in a study of early T cells in non-severe SARS-CoV-2 infection. Individually, cDNA molecules had unique molecular identifiers attached to them. TCRdb fed the 5' RACE reads into MiXCR, producing one record per CDR3 protein. The sample yields approximately 56,000 distinct CDR3 sequences, 11% seen once. The CDR3 length is 16 residues. Trimming stripped 0 bases from V and 8 bases from J, with 19 bases between. Per the germline V gene, CDR1 is LGHNA and CDR2 is YSLEER. This rearrangement joins TRBV4-3 to TRBJ1-2; D is unclear. This sequence originates from an adult who was a healthcare worker with PCR-confirmed SARS-CoV-2 infection or an uninfected control (not recorded which). The source material was whole blood. In DNA, the CDR3 is TGCGCCAGCAGCCAAGATCATGGGCGGCCTCTGGGGGGCTACACCTTC. This gives the protein CASSQDHGRPLGGYTF.